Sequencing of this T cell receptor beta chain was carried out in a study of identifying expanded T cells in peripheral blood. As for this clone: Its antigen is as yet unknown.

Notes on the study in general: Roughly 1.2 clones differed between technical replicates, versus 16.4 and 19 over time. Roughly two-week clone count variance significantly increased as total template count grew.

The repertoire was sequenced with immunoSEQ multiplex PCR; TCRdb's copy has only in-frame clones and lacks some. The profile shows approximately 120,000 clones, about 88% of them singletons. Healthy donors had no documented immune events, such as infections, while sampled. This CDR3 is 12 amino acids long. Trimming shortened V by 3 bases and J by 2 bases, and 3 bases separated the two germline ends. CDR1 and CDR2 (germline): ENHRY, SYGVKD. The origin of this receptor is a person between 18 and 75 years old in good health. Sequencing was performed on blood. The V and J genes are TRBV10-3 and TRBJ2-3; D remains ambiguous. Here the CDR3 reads CAISDYTDTQYF. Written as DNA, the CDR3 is TGTGCCATCAGTGATTACACAGATACGCAGTATTTT.